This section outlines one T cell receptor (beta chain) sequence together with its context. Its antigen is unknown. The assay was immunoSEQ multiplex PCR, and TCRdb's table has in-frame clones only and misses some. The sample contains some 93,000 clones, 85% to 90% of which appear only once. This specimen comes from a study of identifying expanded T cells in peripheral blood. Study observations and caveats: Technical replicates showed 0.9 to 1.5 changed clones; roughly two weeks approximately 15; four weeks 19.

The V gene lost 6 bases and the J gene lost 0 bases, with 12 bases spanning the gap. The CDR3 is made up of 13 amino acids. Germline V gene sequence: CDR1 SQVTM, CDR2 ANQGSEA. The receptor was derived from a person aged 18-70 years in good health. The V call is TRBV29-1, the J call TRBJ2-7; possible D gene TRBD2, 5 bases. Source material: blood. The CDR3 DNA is TGCAGCGTGCAGGACTTAAGCTCCTACGAGCAGTACTTC. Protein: CSVQDLSSYEQYF.